These T cell receptor beta chains were read from a single sample in a study of metastatic and nonmetastatic thyroid tumors. TCRdb re-called clones via MiXCR from the PCR reads. The sample includes over 50,000 clones, just under 30% of them seen just once. The sequenced sample was blood. Receptors originate from a female donor with papillary thyroid cancer or a benign thyroid nodule (not recorded which). Some clones in this sample may be carry-over from other donors' samples. Both conserved end residues are part of each CDR3. The order of the fields is J gene, D gene, clone size, V gene, CDR3 DNA, CDR3 protein. A D gene is named only where the DNA matches it firmly. Clone size is not always given. Where it is, it says once, few, many or a class for expanded clones.

TRBJ2-1 - - TRBV3-1 TGTGCCAGCAGCCAAGTCGAAATAGCCGCCTACAATGAGCAGTTCTTC CASSQVEIAAYNEQFF
TRBJ1-2 TRBD1 few TRBV5-1 TGCGCCAGCAGTTCGGGACAGGCAGCTAACTATGGCTACACCTTC CASSSGQAANYGYTF
TRBJ1-5 - many TRBV5-8 TGTGCCAGCAGCTTGGGACAGTTAAACGCGCAGCCCCAGCATTTT CASSLGQLNAQPQHF
TRBJ2-7 - - TRBV4-2 TGTGCCAGCAGCCCCTCGGCGGGACAAACCTACGAGCAGTACTTC CASSPSAGQTYEQYF
TRBJ2-1 - - TRBV19 TGTGCCAGTAGTATACTAGGGGACGGGGAGCAGTTCTTC CASSILGDGEQFF
TRBJ2-1 TRBD2 - TRBV20-1 TGCAGTGCCCTCCCGGGACTAGGAACTCAGTTCTTC CSALPGLGTQFF
TRBJ1-2 TRBD1 few TRBV28 TGTGCCAGCAGAATGGACAGGAACGGTGGCTACACCTTC CASRMDRNGGYTF
TRBJ2-1 - few TRBV24-1 TGTGCCACCAGTGCTCAGGGATACTACAATGAGCAGTTCTTC CATSAQGYYNEQFF
TRBJ1-5 - - TRBV2 TGTGCCAGCAGTGATACGTATCAGCCCCAGCATTTT CASSDTYQPQHF
TRBJ2-3 - few TRBV19 TGTGCCAGTAGTAACTCGGGGGATCGGGCAGATACGCAGTATTTT CASSNSGDRADTQYF
TRBJ2-7 - - TRBV12-3/TRBV12-4 TGTGCCAGCAGTTTAGCGGGAGCGGGCTACGAGCAGTACTTC CASSLAGAGYEQYF
TRBJ2-5 TRBD1 - TRBV2 TGTGCCAGCAGTTTACAGGGGGTGAGATGCTTC CASSLQGVRCF
TRBJ1-2 - once TRBV5-1 TGCGCCAGCAGCTTGAGGGGAAAAGGACAGCCCTATGGCTACACCTTC CASSLRGKGQPYGYTF
TRBJ2-5 TRBD2 - TRBV20-1 TGCAGTGCTAGAGTATATCCGACTAGCGGGCCACTCAAAGAGACCCAGTACTTC CSARVYPTSGPLKETQYF
TRBJ1-2 TRBD1 few TRBV6-1 TGTGCCAGCAGTTCTTCCTCGACAGGGAGGATTCTCTACACCTTC CASSSSSTGRILYTF
TRBJ2-1 TRBD2 - TRBV6-1 TGTGCCAGCAATGGCGGGAGCTCCTACAATGAGCAGTTCTTC CASNGGSSYNEQFF
TRBJ1-6 - - TRBV6-1 TGTGCCAGCAGCAACAGGGAGCCCTATAATTCACCCCTCCACTTT CASSNREPYNSPLHF
TRBJ1-2 - - TRBV30 TGTGCCTGGAGTGTGGGGGCGGGGGATGACTACACCTTC CAWSVGAGDDYTF
TRBJ1-2 - few TRBV19 TGTGCCAGTAGTATCGACAGCTTCTATGGCTGCACCTTC CASSIDSFYGCTF
TRBJ2-1 - few TRBV10-2 TGCGCCAGCAGTGACGCGACCTACAATGAGCAGTTCTTC CASSDATYNEQFF
TRBJ2-7 - once TRBV20-1 TGCAGTGCTTACGGGCCGCCCTACGAGCAGTACTTC CSAYGPPYEQYF
TRBJ2-7 TRBD1 many TRBV7-2 TGTGCCAGCAGCTTTCAGGGGGATTCCTACGAGCAGTACTTC CASSFQGDSYEQYF
TRBJ2-7 - - TRBV28 TGTGCCAGCAGCCCCTCGGGTGAGCAGTACTTC CASSPSGEQYF
TRBJ2-7 TRBD2 - TRBV6-2/TRBV6-3 TGTGCCAGCAGTCCCGAACCCTCTTTTAGCGGGACCCTCTCCTACGAGCAGTACTTC CASSPEPSFSGTLSYEQYF
TRBJ2-7 - - TRBV28 TGTGCCAGCAGTTTACCCGGTCCCCTCCTCCACGAGCAGTACTTC CASSLPGPLLHEQYF
TRBJ1-1 - - TRBV12-3/TRBV12-4 TGTGCCAGCAGCCCGGCTCAGAACACTGAAGCTTTCTTT CASSPAQNTEAFF
TRBJ1-6 - - TRBV28 TGTGCCAGCAGTTTACCCGCGTTTGGGGGGTTAGGGCCCCTCCACTTT CASSLPAFGGLGPLHF
TRBJ1-2 - few TRBV15 TGTGCCACTCCCCCCTTCTATGGCTACACCTTC CATPPFYGYTF
TRBJ2-7 TRBD2 - TRBV6-1 TGTGCCAGCACCACGGGACTAGCGGATAAGGGCCACGAGCAGTACTTC CASTTGLADKGHEQYF
TRBJ2-1 TRBD1 few TRBV6-2/TRBV6-3 TGTGCCAGCAGACTACAGGGGGAAGGCTACAATGAGCAGTTCTTC CASRLQGEGYNEQFF
TRBJ2-7 TRBD2 few TRBV6-5 TGTGCCAGCAGTTACTCGACTAGCGGGAGCTCCTACGAGCAGTACTTC CASSYSTSGSSYEQYF
TRBJ2-2 - - TRBV29-1 TGCAGCGTTGGGGTTAGGAGGGACACCGGGGAGCTGTTTTTT CSVGVRRDTGELFF
TRBJ2-1 TRBD1 - TRBV28 TGTGCCAGCAGTTACGGACAGGGTTTGGATGAGCAGTTCTTC CASSYGQGLDEQFF
TRBJ2-7 - medium-sized TRBV27 TGTGCCAGCAGTTTATCGAGCGAGCAGTACTTC CASSLSSEQYF
TRBJ1-1 - few TRBV12-3/TRBV12-4 TGTGCCAGCAGTCGGACGGTGAACACTGAAGCTTTCTTT CASSRTVNTEAFF
TRBJ1-2 TRBD1 few TRBV6-1 TGTGCCATCGGACAGGGTCATGACTACACCTTC CAIGQGHDYTF
TRBJ2-7 TRBD2 - TRBV20-1 TGCAGTGCGTCCGCGGGGGACGAGCAGTACTTC CSASAGDEQYF